This TCR beta chain is from a study of blood T cell repertoires in COVID-19. This clone was counted once. The V segment lost 2 bases and the J segment 4 bases; nucleotides outside the gene matches: 5. The CDR3 is 15 amino acids. CDR1 and CDR2 from the germline V gene are MNHEY and SVGAGI. Profiled with immunoSEQ multiplex PCR; TCRdb holds only in-frame clones, not every one. The table shows about 310,000 clones, with more than 70% occurring only once. The genes are TRBV6-5 and TRBJ2-3, with 8 nucleotides matching TRBD1. Source material: peripheral blood. The source is a woman in her 50s who had recovered from COVID-19. CDR3 sequence reads: CASSYGTGGADTQYF. The CDR3 nucleotides read TGTGCCAGCAGTTACGGGACAGGTGGTGCAGATACGCAGTATTTT.